These T cell receptor beta chains were read from a single sample in a study of blood T cell repertoires in COVID-19. The method was immunoSEQ multiplex PCR; TCRdb's version includes in-frame clones alone and lacks a portion of them. This sample has about 230,000 clones, with about nine tenths found just once. Sequencing was done on a sample of peripheral blood. The receptor set was obtained from a man over 45 with COVID-19, enrolled during active disease. The conserved cysteine and the conserved F or W are not part of the CDR3 here. Clone size is shown for a subset of rows, as once, few, many or a class of expanded clone.

>-|TRBV6-5|TRBJ1-6
ASSSGQNNSPLH
>-|TRBV5-1|TRBJ2-1
ASSSQGLRNEQF
>-|TRBV28|TRBJ2-7
ASNTLGLSYEQY
>-|TRBV2|TRBJ1-5
ASSGILRGGLSNQPQH
>-|TRBV4-1|TRBJ2-3
ASSQERGATDTQY
>-|TRBV4-1|TRBJ1-4
ASSQMGGAVGLEKLF
>-|TRBV24-1|TRBJ1-2
ATSDSLGDGYT
>once|TRBV7-6|TRBJ2-7
ASSLGQGGFYEQY
>-|TRBV19|TRBJ1-2
ASTYERTRGYT
>-|TRBV10-3|TRBJ1-3
AISESEVRSGNTIY
>-|TRBV5-1|TRBJ2-5
ASRIGLAEETQY
>-|TRBV3-1/TRBV3-2|TRBJ2-7
ASSHPRGKSYEQY
>once|TRBV30|TRBJ1-6
AQQAAANSPLH
>-|TRBV5-4|TRBJ1-1
ASSGGQGPQARNQLEAF
>-|TRBV27|TRBJ1-4
ASSLSTGQGDEKLF
>-|TRBV6-6|TRBJ1-1
ASSNRGQTEAF
>-|TRBV27|TRBJ1-1
ASSGTNTEAF
>-|TRBV28|TRBJ2-1
ASSLSTHSSYNEQF
>-|TRBV27|TRBJ2-7
ASSLSRRGIEQY
>few|TRBV19|TRBJ1-3
ASSTGSGNTIY
>-|TRBV19|TRBJ2-5
ASSNGRGSTQY
>-|TRBV4-2|TRBJ1-1
ASSQGERNTEAF
>-|TRBV12-3/TRBV12-4|TRBJ1-2
ASSIQGGYGYT
>-|TRBV16|TRBJ2-2
ASSQLGSTGELF
>-|TRBV28|TRBJ1-2
ASSHGYGYT
>-|TRBV5-4|TRBJ2-5
ASSPGQLQETQY
>-|TRBV14|TRBJ2-1
ASSPRGTGLFNEQF
>once|TRBV4-1|TRBJ2-1
ASSQTVGGGGNEQF